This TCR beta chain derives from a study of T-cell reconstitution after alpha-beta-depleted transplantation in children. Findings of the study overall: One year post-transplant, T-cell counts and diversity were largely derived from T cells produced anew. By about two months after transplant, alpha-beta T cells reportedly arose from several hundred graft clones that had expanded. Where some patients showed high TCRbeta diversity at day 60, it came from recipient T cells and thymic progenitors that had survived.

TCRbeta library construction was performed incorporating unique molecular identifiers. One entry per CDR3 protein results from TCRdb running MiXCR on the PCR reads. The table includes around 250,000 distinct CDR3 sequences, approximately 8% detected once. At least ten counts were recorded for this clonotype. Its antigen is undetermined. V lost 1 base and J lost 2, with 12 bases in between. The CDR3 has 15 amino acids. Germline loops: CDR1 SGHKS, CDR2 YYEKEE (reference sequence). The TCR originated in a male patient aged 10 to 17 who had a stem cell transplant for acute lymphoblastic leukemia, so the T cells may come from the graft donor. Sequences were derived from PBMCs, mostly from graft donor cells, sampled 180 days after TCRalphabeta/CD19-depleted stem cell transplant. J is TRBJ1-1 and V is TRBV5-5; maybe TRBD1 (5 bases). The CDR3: CASSLTPTGNTEAFF. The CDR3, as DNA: TGTGCCAGCAGCTTGACCCCAACAGGCAACACTGAAGCTTTCTTT.